Listed below are T cell receptor beta chains from one sample, sequenced in a study of T cells after posttransplantation cyclophosphamide. Here immunoSEQ multiplex PCR was the method, and the copy in TCRdb shows in-frame clones only, minus some. The data show about 47,000 clones, about 90% seen once. Sequencing used PBMCs. The receptors shown here come from a woman between 45 and 60 years old in good health and a related stem cell transplant donor. CDR3s include the opening cysteine and the closing phenylalanine or tryptophan. Clone size, where shown, is once, few, many, or a class for clones that have expanded.

CASSPGTGVSAGYEQYF	TRBV5-1	-	TRBJ2-7
CASTPREPNTEAFF	TRBV19	-	TRBJ1-1
CASSYSLAGGPHEQFF	TRBV6-5	-	TRBJ2-1
CASSSATGGTGELFF	TRBV19	-	TRBJ2-2
CATSRPPGQGAYEQFF	TRBV15	-	TRBJ2-1
CASSLRAGATQRPTDTQYF	TRBV7-9	-	TRBJ2-3
CASSQDSSGDAYEQYF	TRBV4-1	-	TRBJ2-7
CASSYSGTGGNQPQHF	TRBV6-6	-	TRBJ1-5
CSVSKPFSGANVLTF	TRBV29-1	once	TRBJ2-6
CASSLTGYNQPQHF	TRBV27	-	TRBJ1-5
CARKREGGREEKLFF	TRBV21-1	-	TRBJ1-4
CASSLPSGEETQYF	TRBV5-4	once	TRBJ2-5
CASSLVGGGNQPQHF	TRBV11-2	-	TRBJ1-5
CATSLRDRANTEAFF	TRBV15	-	TRBJ1-1
CASSGQGTSYEQYF	TRBV6-6	-	TRBJ2-7
CASSLAGSGGYEQYF	TRBV5-1	-	TRBJ2-7
CSVEADRAEAFF	TRBV29-1	-	TRBJ1-1
CASSPHRGDQPQHF	TRBV9	-	TRBJ1-5
CASSLRGAKNIQYF	TRBV27	-	TRBJ2-4
CASSLRSVTSTEQYF	TRBV11-2	-	TRBJ2-7
CASSTDSSTDTQYF	TRBV19	-	TRBJ2-3
CASSFRGVQGSGELFF	TRBV27	-	TRBJ2-2
CASSPGQGNSGNTIYF	TRBV14	-	TRBJ1-3
CASSLGGVGYNEQFF	TRBV5-1	once	TRBJ2-1
CASRTGTGGPPSYNEQFF	TRBV28	-	TRBJ2-1
CASSTSQGAAYGYTF	TRBV6-5	-	TRBJ1-2
CASTEGRVGNTEAFF	TRBV7-9	-	TRBJ1-1
CASSFGTGTSGQWKTQYF	TRBV5-6	-	TRBJ2-5
CASSLVGTGEGYTF	TRBV5-6	-	TRBJ1-2
CASSQAGTSGVF	TRBV28	-	TRBJ2-1
CASSLGQNSYEQYF	TRBV5-1	-	-
CASSLGTGNTVF	TRBV5-6	-	TRBJ2-1
CASSQDRNRFYEQYF	TRBV14	-	TRBJ2-7
CASSLDSLTGELFF	TRBV7-7	-	TRBJ2-2
CARSPSDKNTEAFF	TRBV5-3	-	TRBJ1-1
CAIRDRDRVGGNTIYF	TRBV10-3	-	TRBJ1-3
CASSLRFNRQGAEQYF	TRBV27	-	TRBJ2-7
CAWSGGDRVFIGQQFF	TRBV30	once	TRBJ2-1
CASRPLTGRPNYGYTF	TRBV28	-	TRBJ1-2
CASRLLSGQEDSYEQYF	TRBV7-9	-	TRBJ2-7
CASSLAGPSYNEQFF	TRBV7-2	-	TRBJ2-1
CASSPGQGPYEQYF	TRBV5-4	once	TRBJ2-7
CASSFNRAVADTQYF	TRBV5-6	-	TRBJ2-3
CASSPSLGIRIEKLFF	TRBV7-8	-	TRBJ1-4
CASDRGKNEQYF	TRBV28	-	TRBJ2-7
CASSWSGTGDGYTF	TRBV5-5	once	TRBJ1-2
CASTVGGRDEKLFF	TRBV27	-	TRBJ1-4
CASSPRGNQPQHF	TRBV18	-	TRBJ1-5
CASTGNARTGPRNTIYF	TRBV5-6	few	TRBJ1-3
CASSWGVASSYNEQFF	TRBV5-1	-	TRBJ2-1
CASSIEPRGRTEAFF	TRBV19	once	TRBJ1-1